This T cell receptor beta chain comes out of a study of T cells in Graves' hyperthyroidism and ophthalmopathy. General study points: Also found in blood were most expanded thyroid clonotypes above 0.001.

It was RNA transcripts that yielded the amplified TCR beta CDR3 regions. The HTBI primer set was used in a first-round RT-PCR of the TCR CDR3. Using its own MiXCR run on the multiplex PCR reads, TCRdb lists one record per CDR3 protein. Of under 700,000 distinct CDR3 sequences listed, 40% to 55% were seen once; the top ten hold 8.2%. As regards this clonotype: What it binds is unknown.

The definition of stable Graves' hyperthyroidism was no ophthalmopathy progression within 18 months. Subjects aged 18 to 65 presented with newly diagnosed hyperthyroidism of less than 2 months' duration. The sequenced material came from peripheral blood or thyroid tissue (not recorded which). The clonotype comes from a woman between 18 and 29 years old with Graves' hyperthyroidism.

CDR3 sequence reads: CSAYDRGPGELFF. CDR3 nucleotide sequence: TGCAGCGCCTATGACAGGGGGCCCGGGGAGCTGTTTTTT. The genes are TRBV29-1 and TRBJ2-2; 10 positions agree with TRBD1. Germline CDR1 SQVTM, CDR2 ANQGSEA. This CDR3 is built from 13 residues. V lost 7 bases, J lost 6 bases, and 5 bases stayed unmatched.